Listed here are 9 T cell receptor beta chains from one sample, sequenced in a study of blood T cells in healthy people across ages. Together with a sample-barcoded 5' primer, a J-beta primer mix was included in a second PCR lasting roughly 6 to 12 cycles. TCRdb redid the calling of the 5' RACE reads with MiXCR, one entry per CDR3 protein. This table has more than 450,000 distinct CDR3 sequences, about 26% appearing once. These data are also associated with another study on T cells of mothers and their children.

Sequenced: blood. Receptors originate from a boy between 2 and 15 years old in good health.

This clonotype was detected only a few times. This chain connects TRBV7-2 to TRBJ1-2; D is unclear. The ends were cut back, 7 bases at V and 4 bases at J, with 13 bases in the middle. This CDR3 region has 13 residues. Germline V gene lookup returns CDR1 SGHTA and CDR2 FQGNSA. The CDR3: CASNLDGIYGYTF. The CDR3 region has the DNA TGTGCCAGCAACCTAGACGGGATCTATGGCTACACCTTC.

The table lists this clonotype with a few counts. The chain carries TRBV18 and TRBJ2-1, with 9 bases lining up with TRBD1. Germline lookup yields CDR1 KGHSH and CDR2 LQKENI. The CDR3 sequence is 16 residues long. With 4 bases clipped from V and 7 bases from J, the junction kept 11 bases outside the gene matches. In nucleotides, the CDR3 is TGTGCCAGCTCACAGCGGGACAGGGACCCGGGGAATGAGCAGTTCTTC. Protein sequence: CASSQRDRDPGNEQFF.

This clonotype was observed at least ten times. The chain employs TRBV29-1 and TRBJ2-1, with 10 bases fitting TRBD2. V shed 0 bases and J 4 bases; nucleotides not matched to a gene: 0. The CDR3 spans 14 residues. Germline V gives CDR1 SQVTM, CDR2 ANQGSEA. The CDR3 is CSVEELAGYNEQFF. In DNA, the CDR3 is TGCAGCGTTGAAGAACTAGCGGGATACAATGAGCAGTTCTTC.

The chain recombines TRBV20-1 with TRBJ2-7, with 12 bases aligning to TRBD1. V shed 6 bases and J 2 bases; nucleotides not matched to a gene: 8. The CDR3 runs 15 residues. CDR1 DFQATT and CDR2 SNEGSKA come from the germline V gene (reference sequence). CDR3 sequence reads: CSAPPGTGGPYEQYF. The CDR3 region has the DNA TGCAGTGCCCCGCCCGGGACAGGGGGCCCCTACGAGCAGTACTTC.

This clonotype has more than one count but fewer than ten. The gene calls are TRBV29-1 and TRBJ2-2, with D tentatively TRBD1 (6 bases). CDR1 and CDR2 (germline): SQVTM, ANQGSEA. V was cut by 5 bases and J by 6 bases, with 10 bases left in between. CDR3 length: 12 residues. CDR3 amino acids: CSVFGGPGELFF. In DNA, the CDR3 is TGCAGCGTTTTTGGGGGCCCCGGGGAGCTGTTTTTT.

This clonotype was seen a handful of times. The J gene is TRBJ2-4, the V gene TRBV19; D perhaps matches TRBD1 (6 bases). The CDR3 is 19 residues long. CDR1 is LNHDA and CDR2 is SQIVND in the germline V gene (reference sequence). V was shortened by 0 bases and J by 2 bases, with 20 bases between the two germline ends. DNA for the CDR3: TGTGCCAGTAGTATAGATCCCCTTACAGGGCGTTCATCCAAAAACATTCAGTACTTC. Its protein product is CASSIDPLTGRSSKNIQYF.

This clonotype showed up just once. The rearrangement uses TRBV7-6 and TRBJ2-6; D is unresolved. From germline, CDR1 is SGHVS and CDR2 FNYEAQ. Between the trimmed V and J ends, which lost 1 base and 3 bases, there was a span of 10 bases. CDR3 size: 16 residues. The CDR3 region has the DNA TGTGCCAGCAGCTTAGTGGCTCCTAATGGGGCCAACGTCCTGACTTTC. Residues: CASSLVAPNGANVLTF.

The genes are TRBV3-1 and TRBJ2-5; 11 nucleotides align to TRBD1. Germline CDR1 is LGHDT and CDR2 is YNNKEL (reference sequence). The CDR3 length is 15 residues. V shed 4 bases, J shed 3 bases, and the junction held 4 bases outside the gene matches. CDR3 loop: CASSRRDRGKETQYF. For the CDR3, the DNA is TGTGCCAGCAGCCGCCGGGACAGGGGGAAAGAGACCCAGTACTTC.

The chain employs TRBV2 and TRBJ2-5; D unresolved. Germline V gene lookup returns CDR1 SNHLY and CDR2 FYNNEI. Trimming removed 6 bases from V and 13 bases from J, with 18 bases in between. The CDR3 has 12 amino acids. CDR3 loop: CASRRESYERYF. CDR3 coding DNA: TGTGCCAGCAGAAGGGAATCCTACGAGCGGTACTTC.